Sequencing of this T cell receptor beta chain was carried out in a study of T cells in Graves' hyperthyroidism and ophthalmopathy. Exclusion of a patient resulted from uncontrolled infection, other autoimmune disease, pregnancy or lactation. The CDR3 sequence is 15 residues long. The V gene's germline CDR1 is SGHVS and CDR2 FQNEAQ. Trimming took off 5 bases at V and 2 bases at J, with 15 bases between the two ends. This clonotype was seen a few times. TCR beta CDR3 regions were amplified from RNA. The TCR CDR3 first-round RT-PCR relied on the HTBI primer set. TCRdb re-derived calls from the multiplex PCR reads in MiXCR, one entry per CDR3 protein. Of some 530,000 distinct CDR3 sequences in the sample, 22% were seen once.

The receptor was derived from a woman between 65 and 79 years old with Graves' ophthalmopathy. The J gene is TRBJ2-5, the V gene TRBV7-8; the D call may be TRBD1 or TRBD2 (5 bases each). The sequencing sample was made of blood. The CDR3 is CASSTTGAGQETQYF. CDR3 in DNA: TGTGCCAGCAGCACTACCGGGGCCGGACAAGAGACCCAGTACTTC.